Presented here are 29 T cell receptor beta chains from one specimen sequenced in a study of blood T cell repertoires in COVID-19. The repertoire was sequenced with immunoSEQ multiplex PCR; TCRdb's copy has only in-frame clones and lacks some. The sample has about 22,000 clones, 90% seen once. The sequencing input was peripheral blood. The receptor source for this set is a man between 65 and 85 years old with acute or convalescent COVID-19.

J is TRBJ1-6 and V is TRBV27; 10 bases match TRBD1. Trimming removed 5 bases from V and 8 bases from J; junction bases left unmatched: 9. CDR3 length equals 16 residues. In germline, CDR1 is MNHEY, CDR2 SMNVEV (reference sequence). The CDR3 DNA reads as TGTGCCAGCAGTCCCTACCCGGGACAGGGGTATTCACCCCTCCACTTT. Protein sequence: CASSPYPGQGYSPLHF.

J is TRBJ2-1 and V is TRBV3-1 (or the pseudogene TRBV3-2); TRBD2 agrees at 8 bases. V trimming: 7 bases; J trimming: 8 bases; junction bases outside the gene matches: 10. CDR1 is LGHDT and CDR2 is YNNKEL in the germline V gene (reference sequence). There are 14 residues in the CDR3. CDR3 loop: CASNLAGVWDEQFF. The CDR3 DNA reads TGTGCCAGCAACCTAGCGGGTGTGTGGGATGAGCAGTTCTTC.

The J gene is TRBJ2-7, the V gene TRBV7-2, with TRBD1 identical over 7 bases. CDR3 length equals 15 residues. Germline CDR1 and CDR2: SGHTA and FQGNSA. Losses at the gene ends were 6 bases for V and 0 bases for J; bases not matched to a gene: 8. DNA for the CDR3: TGTGCCAGCAGTCTCAACAGGGGCCCCTCCTACGAGCAGTACTTC. Amino acids: CASSLNRGPSYEQYF.

The chain's CDR3 is CASSSSGGVNGYTF. In nucleotides, the CDR3 is TGTGCCAGCAGCTCGTCCGGGGGGGTAAATGGCTACACCTTC. The V call is TRBV9, the J call TRBJ1-2; a weak D match, TRBD1 (5 bases). Germline V gives CDR1 SGDLS, CDR2 YYNGEE. CDR3 length: 14 residues. V was pared by 4 bases and J by 6 bases, with 16 bases between.

The J gene is TRBJ2-5, the V gene TRBV28; D uncertain. The CDR3 is 14 amino acids. CDR1 MDHEN and CDR2 SYDVKM come from the germline V gene. V lost 5 bases, J lost 7 bases, and 17 bases lay in between. The CDR3 DNA sequence: TGTGCCAGCAGTCCCCAGACATGGTCTGGGACCCAGTACTTC. It yields the protein CASSPQTWSGTQYF.

CDR3 amino acids: CASSLERSFGEQYF. The CDR3 DNA follows: TGTGCCAGCAGCTTAGAGCGGTCCTTTGGCGAGCAGTACTTC. The V and J genes are TRBV7-2 and TRBJ2-7; a weak D match, TRBD2 (5 bases). This CDR3 has 14 residues. CDR1 SGHTA and CDR2 FQGNSA come from the germline V gene. With 1 base removed from V and 6 bases from J, the gap between germline ends came to 13 bases.

The CDR3 sequence is CATSDLTSGGETQYF. The CDR3 DNA reads TGTGCCACCAGTGATTTGACTAGCGGGGGAGAGACCCAGTACTTC. The chain couples TRBV24-1 to TRBJ2-5, with TRBD2 matching 11 bases. The CDR3 runs to 15 residues. CDR1 and CDR2 (germline): KGHDR, SFDVKD. The V gene end was trimmed by 0 bases and the J gene end by 4 bases; junction bases not matched to a gene: 0.

The CDR3, as DNA: TGTGCCACCAGTGACCTAGCGGTGGGGGACACCGGGGAGCTGTTTTTT. It yields the protein CATSDLAVGDTGELFF. The J gene is TRBJ2-2, the V gene TRBV24-1; 7 bases are shared with TRBD2. V dropped 4 bases and J dropped 3; count of bases not matched to a gene: 7. CDR1 is KGHDR, CDR2 SFDVKD, per germline. This CDR3 is built from 16 residues.

V is TRBV5-1 and J is TRBJ1-3; no reliable D call. Germline-derived CDR1 and CDR2 are SGHRS and YFSETQ. The V end was cut by 1 base, the J end by 1 base, with 9 bases between. The CDR3 totals 15 residues. CDR3: CASSLNSGSGNTIYF. The CDR3 DNA is TGCGCCAGCAGCTTGAACAGCGGGTCTGGAAACACCATATATTTT.

J is TRBJ1-5 and V is TRBV30; no firm D call. CDR1 and CDR2 (germline): GTSNPN, SVGIG (reference sequence). Trimming took 1 base from V and 9 from J, leaving 10 bases between them. The CDR3 extends over 12 amino acids. The CDR3 here is CAWSAPPGPQHF. DNA of the CDR3: TGTGCCTGGAGTGCCCCCCCCGGGCCCCAGCATTTT.

The V call is TRBV6-2 or TRBV6-3, the J call TRBJ2-7; TRBD1 aligns across 7 bases. The length of the CDR3 is 14 residues. V lost 2 bases to trimming and J lost 4 bases; unmatched junction nucleotides: 5. Germline V lookup: CDR1 MNHEY, CDR2 SVGEGT. The CDR3 sequence: CASSYIGGAYEQYF. CDR3 in DNA: TGTGCCAGCAGTTACATAGGGGGCGCGTACGAGCAGTACTTC.

This chain uses TRBV6-6 with TRBJ2-1; no firm D call. CDR3 length equals 15 residues. The V end lost 6 bases, the J end lost 0 bases, and 12 bases lay between the germline ends. Germline V CDR1 and CDR2: MNHNY, SVGAGI (reference sequence). The CDR3 reads CASRPTGVSYNEQFF. In DNA form, the CDR3 reads TGTGCCAGCAGACCCACCGGAGTCTCCTACAATGAGCAGTTCTTC.

This clone has a single count. The rearrangement joins TRBV6-5 to TRBJ2-1; D gene uncertain. The germline gives CDR1 MNHEY, CDR2 SVGAGI. CDR3 length: 13 amino acids. Trimming stripped 1 base from V and 5 bases from J, with 6 bases between. DNA of the CDR3: TGTGCCAGCAGTTACTGGGCAGACAATGAGCAGTTCTTC. Amino acids: CASSYWADNEQFF.

This chain links TRBV7-9 with TRBJ2-3, with 12 bases identical to TRBD1. V shed 5 bases, J shed 4 bases, and the junction held 10 bases outside the gene matches. Looked up from germline, CDR1 is SEHNR and CDR2 is FQNEAQ (reference sequence). CDR3 size: 17 residues. CDR3 bases: TGTGCCAGCAGCGTACTTAGGGGACAGGGGGCCCCAGATACGCAGTATTTT. This translates into CASSVLRGQGAPDTQYF.

This clone came up a few times. The genes are TRBV5-4 and TRBJ1-5; tentative D call: TRBD1 (5 bases). V was trimmed by 0 bases and J by 5 bases, leaving 9 bases between them. Germline loops: CDR1 SGHNT, CDR2 YYREEE (reference sequence). The CDR3 is made up of 14 amino acids. Here the CDR3 reads CASSLAGGDQPQHF. CDR3 bases: TGTGCCAGCAGCTTGGCCGGGGGGGATCAGCCCCAGCATTTT.

This chain connects TRBV9 to TRBJ2-7; 11 nucleotides agree with TRBD2. This CDR3 is built from 16 residues. CDR1 SGDLS and CDR2 YYNGEE come from the germline V gene. V shed 3 bases and J 7 bases; nucleotides not matched to a gene: 12. The CDR3 loop is CASSEGTSGSQGEQYF. For the CDR3, the DNA is TGTGCCAGCAGCGAGGGAACTAGCGGGAGTCAGGGAGAGCAGTACTTC.

This clone was seen a single time. This chain connects TRBV2 to TRBJ2-6; D may be TRBD2 (5 bases). Germline CDR1 and CDR2: SNHLY and FYNNEI. V dropped 6 bases and J dropped 0 bases, with 12 bases sitting between them. There are 16 residues in the CDR3. For the CDR3, the DNA is TGTGCCAGCAGACTTCAAGGAGGCTCTGGGGCCAACGTCCTGACTTTC. It codes for CASRLQGGSGANVLTF.

This clone was recorded once. The rearrangement links TRBV7-2 to TRBJ2-6; 8 nucleotides align to TRBD1. After removal of 5 bases from V and 0 bases from J, the junction contained 3 bases not matched to a gene. Germline CDR1 reads SGHTA; CDR2 reads FQGNSA. This CDR3 has 16 amino acids. The CDR3 DNA reads TGTGCCAGCAGCCGTACAGGGGGCTCTGGGGCCAACGTCCTGACTTTC. Its protein is CASSRTGGSGANVLTF.

Only one count was recorded for this clone. The chain recombines TRBV3-1 (or the pseudogene TRBV3-2) with TRBJ1-1; D not certain. V shed 2 bases and J shed 8 bases, with 18 bases lying between them. Germline V gives CDR1 LGHDT, CDR2 YNNKEL (reference sequence). The CDR3 totals 15 residues. The CDR3 bases are TGTGCCAGCAGCCAACCCTCCAGGACTAAAGGAGAAGCTTTCTTT. It translates to CASSQPSRTKGEAFF.

The chain carries TRBV20-1 and TRBJ1-3; D may be TRBD1 (6 bases). V shed 3 bases and J shed 8 bases, with 17 bases lying between them. In germline, CDR1 is DFQATT, CDR2 SNEGSKA (reference sequence). The CDR3 covers 14 residues. The CDR3 DNA reads TGCAGTGCTAGTAGTGACAGGAATTGGGACACCATATATTTT. The encoded protein is CSASSDRNWDTIYF.

The chain is built from TRBV19 and TRBJ2-3, with D tentatively TRBD2 (5 bases). CDR3 length: 13 amino acids. CDR1 and CDR2 from the germline V gene are LNHDA and SQIVND (reference sequence). The ends were cut back, 7 bases at V and 6 bases at J, with 14 bases in the middle. The CDR3 sequence: CASNVAPGDTQYF. The DNA of the CDR3 is TGTGCCAGTAATGTAGCGCCCGGGGATACGCAGTATTTT.

Remarks on this clone: One end of the junction varies from germline; a read error may be responsible. CDR3 loop: CASSGLAENIQYF. The CDR3 region has the DNA TGTGCCAGCAGTGGACTAGCCGAAAACATTCAGTACTTC. The J gene is TRBJ2-4, the V gene TRBV12-3 or TRBV12-4, with 8 bases lining up with TRBD2. The CDR3 spans 13 residues.

The V gene is TRBV28, the J gene TRBJ2-7; 7 nucleotides match TRBD1. Per germline, CDR1 MDHEN and CDR2 SYDVKM. The CDR3 spans 16 residues. Losses at the gene ends were 5 bases for V and 3 bases for J; bases not matched to a gene: 13. As DNA, the CDR3 is TGTGCCAGCAGTCGATCAGGAGAGACAGGGAACTACGAGCAGTACTTC. Its translation is CASSRSGETGNYEQYF.

J is TRBJ2-7 and V is TRBV9; 8 bases line up with TRBD2. Per the germline V gene, CDR1 is SGDLS and CDR2 is YYNGEE. This CDR3 region has 15 residues. The ends lost 0 bases at V and 3 bases at J; junction bases unmatched: 5. The DNA of the CDR3 is TGTGCCAGCAGCGTAGGGGTAGCGGGGCTCTACGAGCAGTACTTC. Translating gives CASSVGVAGLYEQYF. The variable domain in full, completed from reference TRBV9 and TRBJ2-7, reads DSGVTQTPKHLITATGQRVTLRCSPRSGDLSVYWYQQSLDQGLQFLIQYYNGEERAKGNILERFSAQQFPDLHSELNLSSLELGDSALYFCASSVGVAGLYEQYFGPGTRLTVT.

The chain employs TRBV4-3 and TRBJ2-3; 8 bases match TRBD2. Germline trimming cut 0 bases from V and 0 bases from J; bases unmatched to any gene: 5. The CDR3 loop spans 17 amino acids. Germline V gene data show CDR1 as LGHNA and CDR2 as YSLEER. In nucleotides, the CDR3 is TGCGCCAGCAGCCAAGATTTCCGGGGGGGTAGCACAGATACGCAGTATTTT. This encodes CASSQDFRGGSTDTQYF.

The gene calls are TRBV5-1 and TRBJ2-1; 11 bases fit TRBD2. Germline V gene sequence: CDR1 SGHRS, CDR2 YFSETQ. The CDR3 has 15 residues. The ends lost 1 base at V and 10 bases at J; junction bases unmatched: 7. CDR3: CASSLRSGGAKEQFF. For the CDR3, the DNA is TGCGCCAGCAGCTTGCGTAGCGGGGGGGCGAAAGAGCAGTTCTTC.

The chain carries TRBV7-3 and TRBJ1-5, with 10 bases aligning to TRBD1. J gave up 5 bases and V 5 bases, and 6 bases lay outside the gene matches. Germline lookup yields CDR1 SGHTA and CDR2 FQGTGA. This CDR3 has 15 residues. The CDR3 coding sequence is TGTGCCAGCAGCCCACCGGGACAGGGGTATCAGCCCCAGCATTTT. This gives the protein CASSPPGQGYQPQHF. Full variable domain (missing parts from reference TRBV7-3 and TRBJ1-5): GAGVSQTPSNKVTEKGKYVELRCDPISGHTALYWYRQSLGQGPEFLIYFQGTGAADDSGLPNDRFFAVRPEGSVSTLKIQRTERGDSAVYLCASSPPGQGYQPQHFGDGTRLSIL.

The chain joins TRBV5-4 to TRBJ2-5; 7 bases are a match to TRBD1. Losses at the gene ends were 3 bases for V and 5 bases for J; bases not matched to a gene: 7. This CDR3 has 14 residues. CDR1 SGHNT and CDR2 YYREEE come from the germline V gene (reference sequence). CDR3 bases: TGTGCCAGCAGCTCCAACGACAGGGAGGAGACCCAGTACTTC. It specifies CASSSNDREETQYF.

The rearrangement joins TRBV14 to TRBJ2-7; no reliable D call. CDR3 length: 14 amino acids. Germline lookup yields CDR1 SGHDN and CDR2 FVKESK. V lost 1 base to trimming and J lost 0 bases, with 7 bases between them. CDR3 in DNA: TGTGCCAGCAGCCAAGTTATGGCCTCCTACGAGCAGTACTTC. It codes for CASSQVMASYEQYF.